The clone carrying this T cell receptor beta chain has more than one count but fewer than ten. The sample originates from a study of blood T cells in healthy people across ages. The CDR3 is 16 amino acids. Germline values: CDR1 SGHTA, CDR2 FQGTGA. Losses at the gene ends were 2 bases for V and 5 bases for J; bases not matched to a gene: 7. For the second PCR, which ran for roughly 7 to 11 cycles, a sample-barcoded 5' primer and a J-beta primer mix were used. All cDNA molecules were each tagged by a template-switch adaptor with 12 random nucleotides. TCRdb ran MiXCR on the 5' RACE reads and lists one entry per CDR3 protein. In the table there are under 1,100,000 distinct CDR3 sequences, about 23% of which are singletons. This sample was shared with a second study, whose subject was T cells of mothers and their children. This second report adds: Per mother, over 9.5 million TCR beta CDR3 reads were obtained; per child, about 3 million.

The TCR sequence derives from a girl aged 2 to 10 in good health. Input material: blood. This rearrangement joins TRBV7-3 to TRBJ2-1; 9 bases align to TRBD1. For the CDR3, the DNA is TGTGCCAGCAGCTTATTCGGGACAGGGTTTAACAATGAGCAGTTCTTC. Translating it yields CASSLFGTGFNNEQFF.